The T cell receptor beta chain described here comes from a study of T cell responses to AZD1222 COVID-19 vaccine. Assay used: immunoSEQ multiplex PCR; TCRdb lists only in-frame clones, some missing. The sample consists of tens of thousands of clones, 75% to 95% of them appearing once. Worth noting for this clone: Its target is unknown.

Study-wide points: Repertoire sampling happened only post peak T cell response. Clonal diversity was possibly underestimated, and the donors were mostly white British, with more females. Among spike-specific TCRs, nearly half reportedly target unmutated variant regions. At 160-218 and 743-854, vaccine-associated CD4 TCRs were dominant, and they spanned spike.

The CDR3 runs 15 residues. The V gene end was trimmed by 4 bases and the J gene end by 9 bases; junction bases not matched to a gene: 11. The germline gives CDR1 SGHTA, CDR2 FQGNSA. The chain couples TRBV7-2 to TRBJ2-1; 8 nucleotides agree with TRBD1. The sequence came from an adult in good health. The material sequenced was peripheral blood, taken on day 0 of MenACWY control vaccination. The CDR3, as DNA: TGTGCCAGCAGCTCACAGGGGACAGGAGGCGTTGAGCAGTTCTTC. It yields the protein CASSSQGTGGVEQFF.